The rows below give T cell receptor beta chains drawn from one sample of a study of T-cell memory formation after mild COVID-19. TCRdb called the 5' RACE reads again in MiXCR, with one record for every CDR3 protein. The sample lists approximately 260,000 distinct CDR3 sequences; 16% were seen once. Sequences were obtained from PBMCs or a T cell subset sorted from them (not recorded which). The receptors stem from a man between 18 and 29 years old who had mild COVID-19 (a few samples of this study predate the infection). Cell type and time point are not known. Both conserved end residues are part of each CDR3.

TRBJ1-4 | TRBV7-2 | CASSLVGTANEKLFF
TRBJ2-3 | TRBV20-1 | CSADKVRGGRLTDTQYF
TRBJ1-2 | TRBV7-2 | CASSLARGRGYGYTF
TRBJ2-7 | TRBV6-2/TRBV6-3 | CASGQSGGPLLRYF
TRBJ1-1 | TRBV12-3/TRBV12-4 | CASSGQEAFF
TRBJ2-2 | TRBV11-1 | CASSLGGTTTRTGELFF
TRBJ2-5 | TRBV5-1 | CASSLGTAKETQYF
TRBJ2-1 | TRBV7-9 | CASSHQGTSAGEQFF
TRBJ2-7 | TRBV5-4 | CASSTTGGLTYEQYF
TRBJ2-5 | TRBV7-9 | CASSLFGVQETQYF
TRBJ2-7 | TRBV5-1 | CASSEDYEQYF
TRBJ1-1 | TRBV7-8 | CASLPGGWTEAFF
TRBJ2-7 | TRBV11-2 | CASSLDRQGEQYF
TRBJ2-2 | TRBV4-1 | CASSRGQSNTGELFF
TRBJ2-1 | TRBV18 | CASSPQAGGPTNEQFF
TRBJ1-2 | TRBV3-1 | CASTVPNQGVGNYGYTF
TRBJ1-6 | TRBV25-1 | CASSDPNNSPLHF
TRBJ1-1 | TRBV12-3/TRBV12-4 | CASSFQGAGTEAFF
TRBJ1-6 | TRBV12-3/TRBV12-4 | CASSLKGANSPLHF
TRBJ1-5 | TRBV7-2 | CASSSEVYSNQPQHF
TRBJ2-1 | TRBV27 | CASSSGRRNEQFF
TRBJ1-1 | TRBV5-5 | CASSAGGSTEAFF
TRBJ1-4 | TRBV7-9 | CASSLEEGEKLFF
TRBJ2-3 | TRBV12-3/TRBV12-4 | CASSLASTDTQYF
TRBJ2-2 | TRBV28 | CASSPLGMNTGELFF
TRBJ2-1 | TRBV7-6 | CASSSRTGGLYEQFF
TRBJ1-5 | TRBV20-1 | CSARDRVGGGQPQHF
TRBJ2-5 | TRBV5-1 | CASSPIWGRETQYF
TRBJ2-5 | TRBV11-2 | CASTRGRETQYF
TRBJ1-2 | TRBV2 | CASSVWGANYGYTF
TRBJ2-7 | TRBV20-1 | CSASTPPGYEQYF
TRBJ1-2 | TRBV24-1 | CATSEARGNYGYTF
TRBJ2-3 | TRBV20-1 | CSARRSRGGYGTQYF
TRBJ1-2 | TRBV7-2 | CASRPGLSNYGYTF
TRBJ1-1 | TRBV6-2/TRBV6-3 | CASSYSGTGYTEAFF
TRBJ2-5 | TRBV11-2 | CASSSPWWGRETQYF
TRBJ2-1 | TRBV29-1 | CSVDRGDERFF
TRBJ2-6 | TRBV18 | CASSHGSSGANVLTF
TRBJ2-1 | TRBV12-3/TRBV12-4 | CATRGDRSYNEQFF
TRBJ2-4 | TRBV10-3 | CAVKSAKNIQYF
TRBJ2-7 | TRBV12-3/TRBV12-4 | CASSSSGQGIYEQYF
TRBJ2-7 | TRBV4-3 | CASSLPGWVAGANEQYF
TRBJ1-2 | TRBV12-3/TRBV12-4 | CASSLNSDSSYTF
TRBJ2-1 | TRBV7-6 | CASSRGGRNEQFF
TRBJ2-1 | TRBV3-1 | CASSQLAGGTYNEQFF
TRBJ2-1 | TRBV28 | CASSFIGTDLSYNEQFF
TRBJ1-5 | TRBV7-9 | CASSLNSAGNQPQHF
TRBJ1-5 | TRBV4-2 | CASSQDSQVFQPQHF
TRBJ2-1 | TRBV5-1 | CASSLDLRGTYNEQFF
TRBJ1-5 | TRBV18 | CASSASVDNQPQHF
TRBJ2-7 | TRBV9 | CASSVNSGNLAGGEQYF
TRBJ1-1 | TRBV7-9 | CASQDTEAFF
TRBJ2-2 | TRBV9 | CASSVEWVVGELFF
TRBJ1-5 | TRBV15 | CATSRDRALNQPQHF
TRBJ1-2 | TRBV5-1 | CASSLLQGEHGYTF
TRBJ2-5 | TRBV12-3/TRBV12-4 | CASSFAGQGGETQYF
TRBJ1-1 | TRBV6-5 | CASSYLLAGTNTEAFF
TRBJ2-3 | TRBV20-1 | CSATRTSTDTQYF
TRBJ1-2 | TRBV20-1 | CSARDPQGVRDGYTF
TRBJ1-1 | TRBV2 | CASIWDEAFF